The present T cell receptor beta chain was sequenced within a study of circulating CD8 cells and anti-PD-1 response in melanoma. Study findings and constraints: A small cohort with few responders supplied the baseline and M1 comparisons. PD-1 and DPOS subsets showed similar, higher clonality than DNEG. Patients included both untreated and previously treated individuals. Tumor reactivity was tested by peptide assays on expanded sorted subsets.

The QIAseq Immune Repertoire TCR panel built the libraries from approximately 15 ng of total RNA. TCRdb re-analysed the reads in MiXCR, keeping a single row per CDR3 protein. The table shows some 260 distinct CDR3 sequences, with roughly 13% occurring only once. The CDR3 covers 16 residues. Germline V gene sequence: CDR1 SGHTA, CDR2 FQGNSA. Trimming removed 4 bases from V and 1 base from J; junction bases left unmatched: 3. Four subsets defined by PD-1 and/or TIGIT were sorted from live CD3+CD8+TCRalphabeta+ cells. Regarding this clonotype: Its specificity is unknown.

The clonotype originates from a human donor with melanoma. The chain uses TRBV7-2 and TRBJ2-1; 11 bases map to TRBD2. The material sequenced was CD8+ T cells from PBMCs, taken at baseline or after one month of anti-PD-1 therapy (not recorded which). Here the CDR3 DNA reads TGTGCCAGCAGCTACAGACTAGCGGGGTCCTACAATGAGCAGTTCTTC. Encoded protein: CASSYRLAGSYNEQFF.